The 8 T cell receptor beta chains listed next were all sequenced from one sample in a study of CD8+ T cells in alopecia areata. The treatment here: oral pan-JAK inhibitor, 5-10 mg twice daily. RNA extraction and reverse transcription yielded cDNA as sequencing template. Here immunoSEQ multiplex PCR was the method, and the copy in TCRdb shows in-frame clones only, minus some. Counted here are around 200,000 clones, roughly 50% occurring once; the ten biggest clones make up less than 14%. Sequences were derived from CD8+ T cells sorted from blood, sampled at week 24, from a patient treated with tofacitinib. The receptors here all came from a human donor with alopecia areata.

The J gene is TRBJ1-2, the V gene TRBV29-1; weak D call: TRBD1 (6 bases). CDR1 and CDR2 from the germline V gene are SQVTM and ANQGSEA. V was pared by 0 bases and J by 5 bases, with 10 bases between. The CDR3 has 13 amino acids. Here the CDR3 DNA reads TGCAGCGTTGAAGATCGGACAGAATATGGCTACACCTTC. Its protein is CSVEDRTEYGYTF.

The chain couples TRBV27 to TRBJ1-5, with 8 bases identical to TRBD1. The V and J ends lost 5 bases and 3 bases, in that order; junction bases with no gene match: 3. The CDR3 extends over 14 amino acids. Germline V gene data show CDR1 as MNHEY and CDR2 as SMNVEV (reference sequence). CDR3 protein: CASSGQGHNQPQHF. CDR3 in DNA: TGTGCCAGCAGTGGACAGGGCCACAATCAGCCCCAGCATTTT.

The chain is built from TRBV9 and TRBJ2-2; 8 nucleotides agree with TRBD1. The CDR3 covers 16 residues. Germline assignment: CDR1 SGDLS and CDR2 YYNGEE. V lost 3 bases, J lost 1 base, and 5 bases stayed unmatched. CDR3 DNA: TGTGCCAGCAGCGATCGGACAGGGCTGAACACCGGGGAGCTGTTTTTT. Amino acid sequence: CASSDRTGLNTGELFF.

This clone was picked up one time. The chain combines TRBV7-2 with TRBJ1-1; 9 bases align to TRBD1. V lost 5 bases and J lost 1; bases outside the gene matches: 5. The germline V gene encodes CDR1 SGHTA and CDR2 FQGNSA. The CDR3 extends over 15 amino acids. The CDR3 here is CASSRNRGPNTEAFF. The DNA of the CDR3 is TGTGCCAGCAGCCGAAACAGGGGGCCGAACACTGAAGCTTTCTTT.

This chain connects TRBV6-6 to TRBJ2-3; possible D gene TRBD2, 6 bases. The V end lost 3 bases, the J end lost 2 bases, and 12 bases lay between the germline ends. Per the germline V gene, CDR1 is MNHNY and CDR2 is SVGAGI (reference sequence). The CDR3 is 15 residues long. The CDR3 reads CASSYYRGATDTQYF. The CDR3 nucleotides read TGTGCCAGCAGTTATTACCGCGGGGCCACAGATACGCAGTATTTT.

This clone occurred a few times. This chain connects TRBV15 to TRBJ2-7, with D perhaps TRBD2 (6 bases). The CDR3 covers 13 residues. The germline CDR1 and CDR2 sequences are LNHNV and YYDKDF (reference sequence). Trimming pared 5 bases from V and 3 bases from J, leaving 11 bases between. Written as DNA, the CDR3 is TGTGCCACCAGCTTCGGGAGTGGCTACGAGCAGTACTTC. Translated, it gives CATSFGSGYEQYF.

This clone has just a few counts. This sequence joins TRBV6-5 and TRBJ2-7, with a tentative D call TRBD2 (5 bases). The CDR3 extends over 12 amino acids. The germline gives CDR1 MNHEY, CDR2 SVGAGI. The ends were cut back, 6 bases at V and 6 bases at J, with 12 bases in the middle. The CDR3 sequence is CASSWRKGEQYF. For the CDR3, the DNA is TGTGCCAGCAGCTGGAGGAAGGGCGAGCAGTACTTC.

This clone has only a few counts. The chain recombines TRBV6-5 with TRBJ2-5; the D gene is possibly TRBD1 (6 bases). V was clipped by 6 bases and J by 5 bases, with 10 bases between them. The germline V gene has CDR1 MNHEY and CDR2 SVGAGI. CDR3 size: 12 residues. In nucleotides, the CDR3 is TGTGCCAGCAGCAACGACAGGGAGACCCAGTACTTC. Translating it yields CASSNDRETQYF.